The source of this T cell receptor (beta chain) is a study of beta chain features in type 1 diabetes. General study findings and limits: Amplification by PCR could prefer shorter templates, with the same effect in patients and controls.

A remark on this clone: Its antigen is currently unknown.

Sequencing targeted expressed TCRB transcripts, as all isolated RNA had been reverse transcribed. Assay used: immunoSEQ multiplex PCR; TCRdb lists only in-frame clones, some missing. Among 200,000 to 300,000 clones listed, about 26% were seen once. Germline V lookup: CDR1 MGHRA, CDR2 YSYEKL. The CDR3 has 15 amino acids. Trimming removed 4 bases at V and 5 bases at J, with 14 bases between. The TCR originated in a man in his thirties or forties in good health. Sequenced: central memory CD4+ T cells from blood. This rearrangement joins TRBV4-1 to TRBJ2-2; D may be TRBD1 (5 bases). The CDR3 spells CASSPLGDITGELFF. CDR3 bases: TGCGCCAGCAGCCCTTTAGGGGATATAACCGGGGAGCTGTTTTTT.